The clone carrying this T cell receptor (beta chain) has a count of ten or more. What it binds is not known. All donors with ophthalmopathy were recorded as having moderate-to-severe activity, CAS ≥3, NOSPECS ≥4 and a duration under 3 months. The PBMCs had their origin in roughly 9.4 ml of fresh peripheral blood. Germline CDR1 DFQATT, CDR2 SNEGSKA (reference sequence). Trimming left V 5 bases short and J 4 bases short, with 9 bases between. This CDR3 comprises 11 residues. These data belong to a study of Graves' ophthalmopathy and Graves' hyperthyroidism. Overall study results and limits: As the model predicted ophthalmopathy progression, it achieved a sensitivity of 70.59% and a specificity of more than 72%.

The sequenced template was RNA, covering the TCR beta CDR3 region. HTBI primers served in a first-round RT-PCR, which a second-round multiplex PCR followed. TCRdb re-called the multiplex PCR reads with MiXCR, one entry per CDR3 protein. The table shows roughly 500,000 distinct CDR3 sequences, with roughly 14% occurring only once. The TCR was taken from a woman aged 30 to 39 with Graves' ophthalmopathy. The chain has TRBV20-1 and TRBJ2-7; unclear D gene. Specimen: blood. The CDR3 region is CSASDGYEQYF. In DNA, the CDR3 is TGCAGTGCTTCGGACGGGTACGAGCAGTACTTC.